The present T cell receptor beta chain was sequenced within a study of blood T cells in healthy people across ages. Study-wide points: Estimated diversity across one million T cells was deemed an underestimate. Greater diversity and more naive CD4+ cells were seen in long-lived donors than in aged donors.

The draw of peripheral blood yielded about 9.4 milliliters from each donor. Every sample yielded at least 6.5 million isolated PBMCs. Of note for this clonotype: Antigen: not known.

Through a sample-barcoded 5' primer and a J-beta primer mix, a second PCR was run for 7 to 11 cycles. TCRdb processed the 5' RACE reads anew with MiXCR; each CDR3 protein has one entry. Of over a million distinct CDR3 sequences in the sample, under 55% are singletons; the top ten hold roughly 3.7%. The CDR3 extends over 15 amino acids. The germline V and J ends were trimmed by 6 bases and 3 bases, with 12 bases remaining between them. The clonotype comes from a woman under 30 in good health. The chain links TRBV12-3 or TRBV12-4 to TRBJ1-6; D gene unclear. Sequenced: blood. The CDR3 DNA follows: TGTGCCAGCAGCAATAGGGAGGGCTATAATTCACCCCTCCACTTT. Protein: CASSNREGYNSPLHF.